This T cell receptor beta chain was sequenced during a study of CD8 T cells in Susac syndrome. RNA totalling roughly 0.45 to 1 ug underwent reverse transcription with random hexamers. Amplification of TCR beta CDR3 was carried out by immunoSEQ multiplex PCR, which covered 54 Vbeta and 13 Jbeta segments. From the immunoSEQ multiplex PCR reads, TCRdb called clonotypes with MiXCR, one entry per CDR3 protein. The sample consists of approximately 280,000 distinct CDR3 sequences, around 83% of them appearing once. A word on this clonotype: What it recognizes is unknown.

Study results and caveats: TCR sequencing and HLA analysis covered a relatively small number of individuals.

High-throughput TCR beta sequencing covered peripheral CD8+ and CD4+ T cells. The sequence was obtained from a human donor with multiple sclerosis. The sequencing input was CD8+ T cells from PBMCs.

Here the CDR3 reads CAISHGLAGAYNEQFF. The CDR3 DNA sequence: TGTGCCATCAGTCACGGACTAGCGGGAGCCTACAATGAGCAGTTCTTC. V usage is TRBV10-3 and J usage is TRBJ2-1; the match to TRBD2 covers 13 bases. V lost 5 bases and J lost 2; bases outside the gene matches: 3. Germline V gene lookup returns CDR1 ENHRY and CDR2 SYGVKD. CDR3 length: 16 residues.